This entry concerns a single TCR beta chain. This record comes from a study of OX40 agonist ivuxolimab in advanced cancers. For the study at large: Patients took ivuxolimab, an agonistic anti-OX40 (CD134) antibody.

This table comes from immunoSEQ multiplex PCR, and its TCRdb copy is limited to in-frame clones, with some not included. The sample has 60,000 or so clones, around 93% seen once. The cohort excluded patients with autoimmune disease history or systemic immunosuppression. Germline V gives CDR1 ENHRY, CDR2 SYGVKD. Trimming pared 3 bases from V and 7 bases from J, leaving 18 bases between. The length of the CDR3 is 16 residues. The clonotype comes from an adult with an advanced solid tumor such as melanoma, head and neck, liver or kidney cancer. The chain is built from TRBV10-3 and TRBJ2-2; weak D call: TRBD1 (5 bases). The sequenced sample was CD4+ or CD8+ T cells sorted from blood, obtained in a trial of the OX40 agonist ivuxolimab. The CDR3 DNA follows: TGTGCCATCAGTGAATGGGGCGGAGAGAGGATCGGGGAGCTGTTTTTT. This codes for CAISEWGGERIGELFF.